Below are 9 T cell receptor beta chains sequenced from a single sample in a study of T-cell memory formation after mild COVID-19. In TCRdb, the 5' RACE reads were re-called with MiXCR into one record per CDR3 protein. The sample carries about 400,000 distinct CDR3 sequences, more than 15% recorded once. The sequenced sample was PBMCs or a T cell subset sorted from them (not recorded which). All receptors come from a man between 18 and 35 years old who had mild COVID-19 (a few samples of this study predate the infection). Cell type and time point are not known.

The table lists this clonotype with a few counts. The chain has TRBV6-2 or TRBV6-3 and TRBJ2-5; TRBD2 matches at 7 bases. Germline V gene lookup returns CDR1 MNHEY and CDR2 SVGEGT. The CDR3 extends over 15 amino acids. Trimming removed 0 bases from V and 5 bases from J; junction bases left unmatched: 6. The CDR3 region is CASSYSERGWETQYF. In DNA form, the CDR3 reads TGTGCCAGCAGTTACTCGGAGCGGGGATGGGAGACCCAGTACTTC.

This clonotype was counted only a few times. J is TRBJ2-1 and V is TRBV5-1; D is possibly TRBD1 (6 bases). CDR1 and CDR2 from the germline V gene are SGHRS and YFSETQ. The V gene lost 4 bases and the J gene lost 5 bases, with 19 bases spanning the gap. This CDR3 contains 16 residues. CDR3 residues: CASSLDRTADNNEQFF. DNA for the CDR3: TGCGCCAGCAGCCTGGATCGGACAGCTGATAACAATGAGCAGTTCTTC.

This clonotype was seen a handful of times. V and J are TRBV5-1 and TRBJ2-7; 10 positions match TRBD1. The V segment lost 4 bases and the J segment 7 bases; nucleotides outside the gene matches: 11. Germline lookup yields CDR1 SGHRS and CDR2 YFSETQ. There are 15 residues in the CDR3. The CDR3 loop is CASSVAGTGAEEQYV. DNA for the CDR3: TGCGCCAGCAGCGTTGCCGGGACAGGGGCGGAGGAGCAGTACGTC.

The gene calls are TRBV5-1 and TRBJ2-4, with no clear D. Germline assignment: CDR1 SGHRS and CDR2 YFSETQ. The V end was cut by 2 bases, the J end by 1 base, with 4 bases between. This CDR3 comprises 13 residues. The CDR3 loop reads CASSLEAKNIQYF. The CDR3 region has the DNA TGCGCCAGCAGCTTAGAGGCCAAAAACATTCAGTACTTC.

The chain links TRBV12-3 or TRBV12-4 to TRBJ2-3; 9 positions agree with TRBD2. CDR3 size: 15 residues. Trimming cost V 6 bases and J 7 bases; bases outside gene matches: 11. The CDR3 coding sequence is TGTGCCAGCAGAAAGAGCGGGGGGAACTCATATACGCAGTATTTT. It encodes CASRKSGGNSYTQYF.

The chain carries TRBV2 and TRBJ2-3; D is ambiguous. V dropped 6 bases and J dropped 4 bases, with 8 bases sitting between them. Germline V gene lookup returns CDR1 SNHLY and CDR2 FYNNEI. This CDR3 comprises 12 residues. The CDR3 sequence: CASSSYSDTQYF. The CDR3 DNA sequence: TGTGCCAGCAGCAGTTACTCAGATACGCAGTATTTT.

This clonotype was seen a few times. The rearrangement links TRBV24-1 to TRBJ2-5; 12 bases align to TRBD2. CDR1 and CDR2 from the germline V gene are KGHDR and SFDVKD. V gave up 7 bases and J gave up 4 bases; unmatched junction bases: 6. This CDR3 spans 15 amino acids. The DNA of the CDR3 is TGTGCCACCAGGACTAGCGGGGGACCGGGAGAGACCCAGTACTTC. It encodes CATRTSGGPGETQYF.

The rearrangement joins TRBV6-5 to TRBJ1-3, with D tentatively TRBD1 (5 bases). This CDR3 contains 16 residues. Germline V gene data show CDR1 as MNHEY and CDR2 as SVGAGI. V lost 0 bases and J 2 bases, leaving 11 bases between the germline ends. For the CDR3, the DNA is TGTGCCAGCAGTTACTCAGGGGTTATGCCTGGAAACACCATATATTTT. It translates to CASSYSGVMPGNTIYF.

The chain recombines TRBV2 with TRBJ2-1, with 9 bases that match TRBD2. Germline V gene sequence: CDR1 SNHLY, CDR2 FYNNEI. The CDR3 totals 15 residues. V lost 5 bases to trimming and J lost 7 bases; unmatched junction nucleotides: 9. DNA of the CDR3: TGTGCCAGCAGTCCGCGTGGCGGGGGGGCGAATGAGCAGTTCTTC. This encodes CASSPRGGGANEQFF.